A selection of T cell receptor beta chains follows, all from one sample in a study of T-cell memory formation after mild COVID-19. TCRdb re-called the 5' RACE reads with MiXCR, one entry per CDR3 protein. The sample lists approximately 570,000 distinct CDR3 sequences; approximately 19% were seen once. The specimen was PBMCs or a T cell subset sorted from them (not recorded which). The receptors come from an adult woman who had mild COVID-19 (a few samples of this study predate the infection). Cell type and time point are not known. CDR3s include the opening cysteine and the closing phenylalanine or tryptophan. Each record gives: V gene, D gene, clone size, J gene, CDR3 DNA, CDR3 protein. The D gene is left open where the match is weak. Clone size appears in some rows only: once, few, many, or a class for an expanded clone.

V: TRBV4-2
D: -
size: -
J: TRBJ2-4
DNA: TGTGCCAGCAGCCAAAAAGGCCTCGGGCTAGCCAAAAACATTCAGTACTTC
CDR3: CASSQKGLGLAKNIQYF

V: TRBV18
D: -
size: -
J: TRBJ1-1
DNA: TGTGCCAGCTCACGGGGGGACGGGACTGAAGCTTTCTTT
CDR3: CASSRGDGTEAFF

V: TRBV15
D: -
size: -
J: TRBJ2-1
DNA: TGTGCCACCAGCAGAGATCAGCGGCGGCAGTTCTTC
CDR3: CATSRDQRRQFF

V: TRBV9
D: -
size: -
J: TRBJ2-2
DNA: TGTGCCAGCAGCGTCGGCATAACCGGGGAGCTGTTTTTT
CDR3: CASSVGITGELFF

V: TRBV15
D: -
size: -
J: TRBJ1-6
DNA: TGTGCCACCAGCAGACACCGGGATTATAATTCACCCCTCCACTTT
CDR3: CATSRHRDYNSPLHF

V: TRBV19
D: -
size: -
J: TRBJ2-7
DNA: TGTGCCAGTAGTATAGTTCCGGGATCCTACGAGCAGTACTTC
CDR3: CASSIVPGSYEQYF

V: TRBV27
D: TRBD1
size: -
J: TRBJ1-4
DNA: TGTGCCAGCAGATCCGACAGGGAAAATGAAAAACTGTTTTTT
CDR3: CASRSDRENEKLFF

V: TRBV5-1
D: -
size: few
J: TRBJ2-7
DNA: TGCGCCAGCAGCTTGGGAGACTCAGCCTACGAGCAGTACTTC
CDR3: CASSLGDSAYEQYF

V: TRBV14
D: TRBD1
size: -
J: TRBJ2-6
DNA: TGTGCCAGCAGCCCCTGGACAGGGAAGAGCTCTGGGGCCAACGTCCTGACTTTC
CDR3: CASSPWTGKSSGANVLTF

V: TRBV4-2
D: TRBD2
size: -
J: TRBJ2-3
DNA: TGTGCCAGCAGCCAAGAGCGGGGGGAGGGCAGGTGGGGCACAGATACGCAGTATTTT
CDR3: CASSQERGEGRWGTDTQYF

V: TRBV10-3
D: TRBD1
size: -
J: TRBJ2-7
DNA: TGTGCCATCAGTGAGTCGGTGGGACAGGTGATTTACGAGCAGTACTTC
CDR3: CAISESVGQVIYEQYF

V: TRBV5-1
D: -
size: many
J: TRBJ2-6
DNA: TGCGCCAGCAGCTTGGCACCGGGAGGGGCCAACGTCCTGACTTTC
CDR3: CASSLAPGGANVLTF

V: TRBV18
D: TRBD1
size: few
J: TRBJ1-6
DNA: TGTGCCAGCTCATCAGAGACAGGGGCCCTCCACTTT
CDR3: CASSSETGALHF

V: TRBV12-3/TRBV12-4
D: TRBD2
size: many
J: TRBJ2-3
DNA: TGTGCCAGCAGAACCGGGAGGGCCTATGCAGATACGCAGTATTTT
CDR3: CASRTGRAYADTQYF

V: TRBV7-2
D: -
size: few
J: TRBJ2-3
DNA: TGTGCCAGCAGCCATCGGCGGGCACGTCAAGATACGCAGTATTTT
CDR3: CASSHRRARQDTQYF

V: TRBV18
D: -
size: -
J: TRBJ1-5
DNA: TGTGCCAGCTCACCAGGGGGGGCGAATCAGCCCCAGCATTTT
CDR3: CASSPGGANQPQHF

V: TRBV7-9
D: TRBD1
size: -
J: TRBJ1-1
DNA: TGTGCCAGCAGCTTAGGGGACAGGCGACTCCGGGCGGTAGGAGCTTTCTTT
CDR3: CASSLGDRRLRAVGAFF

V: TRBV4-1
D: -
size: few
J: TRBJ1-1
DNA: TGCGCCAGCAGCCAAGGAAGGGGCAATTATGAAGCTTTCTTT
CDR3: CASSQGRGNYEAFF

V: TRBV9
D: -
size: few
J: TRBJ1-4
DNA: TGTGCCAGCAGCGTGGACGGTAATGAAAAACTGTTTTTT
CDR3: CASSVDGNEKLFF

V: TRBV6-1
D: -
size: few
J: TRBJ1-1
DNA: TGTGCCAGCAGTGGAGTCGCCTCGAACACTGAAGCTTTCTTT
CDR3: CASSGVASNTEAFF

V: TRBV5-1
D: -
size: few
J: TRBJ2-3
DNA: TGCGCCAGCAGCTTGGGGTGGAAACAAACAGATACGCAGTATTTT
CDR3: CASSLGWKQTDTQYF

V: TRBV18
D: -
size: many
J: TRBJ2-7
DNA: TGTGCCAGCTCACAACTAGGGTACGAGCAGTACTTC
CDR3: CASSQLGYEQYF

V: TRBV9
D: -
size: -
J: TRBJ2-1
DNA: TGTGCCAGCAGCCCTGTTAATCCCCTCTACAATGAGCAGTTCTTC
CDR3: CASSPVNPLYNEQFF